Included here is one T cell receptor beta chain sequence, with context. The data originate from a study of Ad26.COV2.S vaccination and SARS-CoV-2 variants. Study summary: Each vaccinee took Ad26.COV2.S intramuscularly, once or twice 56 days apart.

Some clones are missing from TCRdb's copy, which holds only in-frame ones; the method was immunoSEQ multiplex PCR. This table has about 430,000 clones, roughly 90% appearing once. Specified treatment: some 20 received Ad26.COV2.S at low or high dose, single or two shots; roughly five received placebo; per-sample allocation not given. Day 63 following the first vaccine or placebo injection was when the samples were taken. Trimming stripped 3 bases from V and 1 base from J, with 9 bases between. This CDR3 is built from 14 residues. CDR1 and CDR2 (germline): MNHEY, SMNVEV (reference sequence). This sequence was found in a person aged 18 to 65 who received the Ad26.COV2.S COVID-19 vaccine or a placebo. The sample here was peripheral blood, taken in a trial of Ad26.COV2.S vaccine versus placebo. V usage is TRBV27 and J usage is TRBJ2-5; D remains ambiguous. CDR3 amino acids: CASSFLDRQETQYF. CDR3 nucleotide sequence: TGTGCCAGCAGTTTCTTGGACCGCCAAGAGACCCAGTACTTC.